This T cell receptor beta chain derives from a study of shared clonotypes between healthy human individuals. Repertoires were generated with immunoSEQ multiplex PCR, while TCRdb's copy carries only in-frame clones and drops some. The repertoire holds some 580,000 clones, with 98% as singletons. Naive CD8 cells, CD45RO-negative and positively selected for CCR7, excluded terminally differentiated effector memory CD45RA+ cells. There are 12 residues in the CDR3. V lost 0 bases to trimming and J lost 11 bases, with 11 bases between them. Germline lookup yields CDR1 MNHNS and CDR2 SASEGT. The V and J genes are TRBV6-1 and TRBJ2-7; D call uncertain. The specimen sequenced was naive CD8+ T cells sorted from blood. The source of this sequence is a man between 25 and 39 years old in good health. For the CDR3, the DNA is TGTGCCAGCAGTGAAGCCATGGGGAAGGAGTACTTC. Its translation is CASSEAMGKEYF.